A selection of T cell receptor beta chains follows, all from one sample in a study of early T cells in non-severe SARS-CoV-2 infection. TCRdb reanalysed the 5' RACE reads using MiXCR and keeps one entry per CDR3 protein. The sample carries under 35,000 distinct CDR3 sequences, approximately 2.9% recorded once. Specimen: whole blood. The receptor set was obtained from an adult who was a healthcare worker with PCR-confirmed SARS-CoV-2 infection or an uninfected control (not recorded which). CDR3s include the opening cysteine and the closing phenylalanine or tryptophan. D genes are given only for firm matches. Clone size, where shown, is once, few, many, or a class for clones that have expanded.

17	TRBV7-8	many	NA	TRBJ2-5	TGTGCCAGCAGCTTAGGCGTACGAGGAGGGTGGCAAGAGACCCAGTACTTC	CASSLGVRGGWQETQYF
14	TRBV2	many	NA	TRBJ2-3	TGTGCCAGCCACATGACTGAGGGGGCAGATACGCAGTATTTT	CASHMTEGADTQYF
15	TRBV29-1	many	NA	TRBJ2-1	TGCAGCGTTGATGGAGGGCAGGGGGGATCCTGGGAGCAGTTCTTC	CSVDGGQGGSWEQFF
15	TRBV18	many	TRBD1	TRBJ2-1	TGTGCCAGCTCACCGGGGACAGGGGGCTTGAATGAGCAGTTCTTC	CASSPGTGGLNEQFF
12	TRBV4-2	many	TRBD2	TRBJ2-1	TGTGCCAGCAGCCGGAATGAGCGGGGTCAGTTCTTC	CASSRNERGQFF
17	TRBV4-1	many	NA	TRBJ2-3	TGCGCCAGCAGCCACGAACCGGGACACTGGAAGGAAGATACGCAGTATTTT	CASSHEPGHWKEDTQYF
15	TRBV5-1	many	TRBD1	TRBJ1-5	TGCGCCAGCAGCTTGTACGGACAGGCCATGCACACCCAGCATTTT	CASSLYGQAMHTQHF
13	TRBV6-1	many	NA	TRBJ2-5	TGTGCCAGCAGTGCAGTGGGGTGGGAGACCCAGTACTTC	CASSAVGWETQYF
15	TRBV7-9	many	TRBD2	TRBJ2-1	TGTGCCAGCAGCCGCACCGGGACTAGCGCCAATGAGCAGTTCTTC	CASSRTGTSANEQFF
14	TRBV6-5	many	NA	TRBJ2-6	TGTGCCAGCAGTCGGTCTTCTGGGGCCAACGTCCTGACTTTC	CASSRSSGANVLTF
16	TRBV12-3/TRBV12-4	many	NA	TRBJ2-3	TGTGCCAGCAGTGAGTATGATGGGGCAGGCACAGATACGCAGTATTTT	CASSEYDGAGTDTQYF
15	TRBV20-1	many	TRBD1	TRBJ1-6	TGCAGTGCTAGAGATATAGGGACAGGGGATTCACCCCTCCACTTT	CSARDIGTGDSPLHF
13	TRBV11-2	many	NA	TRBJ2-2	TGTGCCAGCAGCTTAGACGGACCCGGGGAGCTGTTTTTT	CASSLDGPGELFF
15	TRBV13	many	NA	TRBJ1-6	TGTGCCAGCAGCTTAGACCCGGGGCGTAATTCACCCCTCCACTTT	CASSLDPGRNSPLHF
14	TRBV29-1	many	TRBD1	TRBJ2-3	TGCAGCGCGAGCTTTTCGACAGGGGCAGATACGCAGTATTTT	CSASFSTGADTQYF
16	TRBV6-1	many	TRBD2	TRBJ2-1	TGTGCCAGCAGTGAATGGACTAGCGGGGGGTTCAATGAGCAGTTCTTC	CASSEWTSGGFNEQFF
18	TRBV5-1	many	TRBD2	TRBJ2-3	TGCGCCAGCAGCTCCAGCGGGGGAGTCGAATTCGGCACAGATACGCAGTATTTT	CASSSSGGVEFGTDTQYF
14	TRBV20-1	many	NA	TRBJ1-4	TGCAGTGCTAGAGTCGGGCCAGGGTTAGAAAAACTGTTTTTT	CSARVGPGLEKLFF
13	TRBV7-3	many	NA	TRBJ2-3	TGTGCCAGCAGCTCCCGGAGGGAGGATACGCAGTATTTT	CASSSRREDTQYF
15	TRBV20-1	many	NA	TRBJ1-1	TGCAGTGCTAGATCTCTGGGGTTACATACAACTGAAGCTTTCTTT	CSARSLGLHTTEAFF
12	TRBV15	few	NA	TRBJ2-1	TGTGCCACCAGCAGTAACTCGTATGAGCAGTTCTTC	CATSSNSYEQFF
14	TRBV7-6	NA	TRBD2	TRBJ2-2	TGTGCCAGCAGCCCGAGGGAGGGTACCGGGGAGCTGTTTTTT	CASSPREGTGELFF
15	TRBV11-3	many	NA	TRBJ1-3	TGTGCCAGCAGCTTACTCCCAGACTCTGGAAACACCATATATTTT	CASSLLPDSGNTIYF
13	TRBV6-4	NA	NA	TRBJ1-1	TGTGCCAGCAGTGGCAAGGGAGGGACTGAAGCTTTCTTT	CASSGKGGTEAFF
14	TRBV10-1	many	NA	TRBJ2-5	TGCGCCAGCAGTGATTTGGACCAGAAAGAGACCCAGTACTTC	CASSDLDQKETQYF
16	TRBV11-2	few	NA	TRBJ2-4	TGTGCCAGCAGCTTATCAACCATCGGGTGGGAAGGCATTCAGTACTTC	CASSLSTIGWEGIQYF
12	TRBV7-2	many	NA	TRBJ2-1	TGTGCCAGCAGCTTAGACCGGAATGAGCAGTTCTTC	CASSLDRNEQFF
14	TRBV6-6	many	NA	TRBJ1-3	TGTGCCAGCAGCCTACAAGGGAGTGGAAACACCATATATTTT	CASSLQGSGNTIYF
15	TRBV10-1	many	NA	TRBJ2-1	TGCGCCAGCAGGCCGACTGCGAACTCCTACAATGAGCAGTTCTTC	CASRPTANSYNEQFF
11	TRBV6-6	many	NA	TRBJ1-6	TGTGCCAGCAGCCCTAAATTGGCCCTCCACTTT	CASSPKLALHF
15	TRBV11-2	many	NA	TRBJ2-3	TGTGCCAGCAGCCACAGGGGGGACTACACAGATACGCAGTATTTT	CASSHRGDYTDTQYF
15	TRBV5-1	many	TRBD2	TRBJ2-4	TGCGCCAGCAGCCCCGGGTCTAGCGGAAGTAACATTCAGTACTTC	CASSPGSSGSNIQYF
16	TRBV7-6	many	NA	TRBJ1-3	TGTGCCAGCAGCTCCTCGACAGCCAGCTCTGGAAACACCATATATTTT	CASSSSTASSGNTIYF
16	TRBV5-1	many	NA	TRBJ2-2	TGCGCCAGCAGAAGCCAGGAGGCTTTGAACACCGGGGAGCTGTTTTTT	CASRSQEALNTGELFF
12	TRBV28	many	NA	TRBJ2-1	TGTGCCAGCAAGATAGGTTTGGGTGAGCAGTTCTTC	CASKIGLGEQFF
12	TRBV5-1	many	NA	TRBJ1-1	TGCGCCAGCAGCTCCAGGGGCTCTGAAGCTTTCTTT	CASSSRGSEAFF
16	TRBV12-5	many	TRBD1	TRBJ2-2	TGTGCTAGTGGCTCCGGGACAGGGTTTTTTACCGGGGAGCTGTTTTTT	CASGSGTGFFTGELFF
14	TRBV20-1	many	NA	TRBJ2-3	TGCAGTGCTAGGCCCCGGAGGGGCGCAGATACGCAGTATTTT	CSARPRRGADTQYF
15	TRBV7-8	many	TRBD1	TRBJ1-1	TGTGCCAGCAGCTTAGCGGAGACAGGGTACACTGAAGCTTTCTTT	CASSLAETGYTEAFF
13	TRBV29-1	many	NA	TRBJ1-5	TGCAGCGTTGGGGCAGGGGTGAATCAGCCCCAGCATTTT	CSVGAGVNQPQHF
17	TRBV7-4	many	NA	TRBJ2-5	TGTGCCAGCAGCTTAGGGACTGCACGCTTGTACCAAGAGACCCAGTACTTC	CASSLGTARLYQETQYF
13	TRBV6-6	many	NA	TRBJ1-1	TGTGCCAGCCGGGGAGGAGAAAACACTGAAGCTTTCTTT	CASRGGENTEAFF
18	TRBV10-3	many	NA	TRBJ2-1	TGTGCCATCAGTGAGTCGGCCCCTGACAGGTTTTGGGGGAATGAGCAGTTCTTC	CAISESAPDRFWGNEQFF
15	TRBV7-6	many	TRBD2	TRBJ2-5	TGTGCCAGCAGCTTTAAGGGACTAGCGGGGGAGGCCCAGTACTTC	CASSFKGLAGEAQYF
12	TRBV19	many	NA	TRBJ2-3	TGTGCCAGTAGTCCCGGGCTGGCTACGCAGTATTTT	CASSPGLATQYF
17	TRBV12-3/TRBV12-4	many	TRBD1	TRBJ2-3	TGTGCCAGCAGTGGCCTCGGGTTGGCAGGGGGATCAGATACGCAGTATTTT	CASSGLGLAGGSDTQYF
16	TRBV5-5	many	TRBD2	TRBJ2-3	TGTGCCAGCAGCCCCGGACTAGCGACTAGCACAGATACGCAGTATTTT	CASSPGLATSTDTQYF
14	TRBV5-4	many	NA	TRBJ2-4	TGTGCCAGCAGCTTTCAAGTGGGGTTGGGCATTCAGTACTTC	CASSFQVGLGIQYF